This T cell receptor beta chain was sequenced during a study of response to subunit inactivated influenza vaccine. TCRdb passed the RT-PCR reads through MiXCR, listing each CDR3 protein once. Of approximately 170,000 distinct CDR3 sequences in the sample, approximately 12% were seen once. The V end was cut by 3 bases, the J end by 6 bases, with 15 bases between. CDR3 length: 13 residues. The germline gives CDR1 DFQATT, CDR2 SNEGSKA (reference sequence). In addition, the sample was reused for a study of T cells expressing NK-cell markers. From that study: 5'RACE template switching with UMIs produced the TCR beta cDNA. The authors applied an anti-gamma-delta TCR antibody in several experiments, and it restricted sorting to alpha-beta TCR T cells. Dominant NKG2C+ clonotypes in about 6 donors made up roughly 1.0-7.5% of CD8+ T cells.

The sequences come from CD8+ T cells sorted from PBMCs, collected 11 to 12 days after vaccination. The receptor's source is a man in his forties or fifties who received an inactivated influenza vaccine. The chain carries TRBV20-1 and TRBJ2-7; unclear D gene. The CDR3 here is CSASVARIAEQYF. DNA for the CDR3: TGCAGTGCTAGTGTCGCCAGGATCGCCGAGCAGTACTTC.